These 18 T cell receptor beta chains share one sample of origin, sequenced in a study of cytomegalovirus exposure and HLA in healthy donors. Researchers ran the PCR with 60 Vbeta and 13 Jbeta primers. The assay was immunoSEQ multiplex PCR, and TCRdb's table has in-frame clones only and misses some. The repertoire consists of some 210,000 clones, with 87% occurring once and the leading ten covering about 1.2%. Specimen: PBMCs. These receptors all come from a man aged 30-40 years in good health and CMV-seronegative.

The V and J genes are TRBV5-1 and TRBJ1-1; possibly TRBD1 for D (6 bases). Trimming shortened V by 4 bases and J by 2 bases, and 21 bases separated the two germline ends. CDR1 and CDR2 (germline): SGHRS, YFSETQ. CDR3 size: 17 residues. The DNA for the CDR3 is TGCGCCAGCAGCCCCCTGGGGCAGAAGGGGACAAACACTGAAGCTTTCTTT. It is translated as CASSPLGQKGTNTEAFF.

This rearrangement joins TRBV9 to TRBJ1-3; D is ambiguous. The CDR3 contains 15 residues. Between the trimmed V and J ends, which lost 4 bases and 4 bases, there was a span of 15 bases. Germline V gene sequence: CDR1 SGDLS, CDR2 YYNGEE. The DNA of the CDR3 is TGTGCCAGCAGCACTCTTCGAAATCTGGGAAACACCATATATTTT. Protein sequence: CASSTLRNLGNTIYF.

The chain combines TRBV7-8 with TRBJ1-2, with TRBD1 as a possible D gene (5 bases). V was cut by 6 bases and J by 2 bases, with 13 bases left in between. Germline-derived CDR1 and CDR2 are SGHVS and FQNEAQ. CDR3 length: 14 amino acids. CDR3 protein: CASSSGIPNYGYTF. CDR3 bases: TGTGCCAGCAGTTCAGGGATCCCCAACTATGGCTACACCTTC.

J is TRBJ2-5 and V is TRBV6-6; D is uncertain. CDR3 length: 15 amino acids. Trimming left V 6 bases short and J 3 bases short, with 17 bases between. Germline assignment: CDR1 MNHNY and CDR2 SVGAGI (reference sequence). CDR3 coding DNA: TGTGCCAGCAGCCCCTACGGCCTAACTAAAGAGACCCAGTACTTC. Protein: CASSPYGLTKETQYF.

The genes are TRBV9 and TRBJ1-3; D not resolved. This CDR3 is built from 11 residues. The V and J ends lost 6 bases and 4 bases respectively, with 5 bases between them. The germline V gene has CDR1 SGDLS and CDR2 YYNGEE. CDR3 amino acids: CASMRGNTIYF. CDR3 coding DNA: TGTGCCAGCATGAGAGGAAACACCATATATTTT.

The count of this clone is one. The V call is TRBV11-2, the J call TRBJ2-5; TRBD2 is a possible D gene (6 bases). Germline V lookup: CDR1 SGHAT, CDR2 FQNNGV. V shed 4 bases and J shed 4 bases, with 16 bases lying between them. This CDR3 contains 15 residues. CDR3 coding DNA: TGTGCCAGCAGCTCGGCTGGTGGAGGGCGAGAGACCCAGTACTTC. It yields the protein CASSSAGGGRETQYF.

The J gene is TRBJ1-6, the V gene TRBV7-6; TRBD1 might be the D (6 bases). The CDR3 has 19 residues. The germline gives CDR1 SGHVS, CDR2 FNYEAQ. Trimming took 2 bases from V and 6 from J, leaving 23 bases between them. CDR3 DNA sequence: TGTGCCAGCAGCTTAATCGGTGTTAGCGGGGGGCAGGTTAATTCACCCCTCCACTTT. It specifies CASSLIGVSGGQVNSPLHF.

The gene calls are TRBV9 and TRBJ2-2, with D hard to call. The ends were cut back, 10 bases at V and 2 bases at J, with 15 bases in the middle. Germline assignment: CDR1 SGDLS and CDR2 YYNGEE. This CDR3 has 14 amino acids. The chain's CDR3 is CASRLDPNTGELFF. The CDR3 DNA follows: TGTGCCTCTCGCCTAGATCCTAACACCGGGGAGCTGTTTTTT.

The chain couples TRBV5-4 to TRBJ1-1, with D hard to call. The CDR3 consists of 14 residues. Germline values: CDR1 SGHNT, CDR2 YYREEE (reference sequence). Trimming cost V 0 bases and J 3 bases, with 9 bases left between them. The CDR3 nucleotides read TGTGCCAGCAGCTTGGCCGAGGGCTACACTGAAGCTTTCTTT. The encoded protein is CASSLAEGYTEAFF. The full variable domain, with the rest looked up from reference TRBV5-4 and TRBJ1-1, is ETGVTQSPTHLIKTRGQQVTLRCSSQSGHNTVSWYQQALGQGPQFIFQYYREEENGRGNFPPRFSGLQFPNYSSELNVNALELDDSALYLCASSLAEGYTEAFFGQGTRLTVV.

The table lists this clone with a few counts. The genes are TRBV5-1 and TRBJ2-7; 9 nucleotides align to TRBD1. Germline V gives CDR1 SGHRS, CDR2 YFSETQ. Trimming at V came to 1 base and at J to 0 bases, leaving 11 bases not matched to a gene. The CDR3 covers 18 residues. Here the CDR3 reads CASSLLAPGTGTSYEQYF. CDR3 sequence (DNA): TGCGCCAGCAGCTTGCTGGCCCCCGGGACAGGGACCTCCTACGAGCAGTACTTC.

The chain is built from TRBV11-2 and TRBJ2-5, with 7 bases lining up with TRBD1. Germline V lookup: CDR1 SGHAT, CDR2 FQNNGV. The CDR3 runs 17 residues. With V trimmed by 0 bases and J by 0 bases, 7 bases remained unmatched. The CDR3, as DNA: TGTGCCAGCAGCTTAGATAACAGGGGCTCTTACCAAGAGACCCAGTACTTC. Translating gives CASSLDNRGSYQETQYF.

This chain joins TRBV25-1 and TRBJ2-1; D gene unclear. The CDR3 length is 12 residues. Trimming removed 4 bases at V and 4 bases at J, with 5 bases between. CDR1 and CDR2 (germline): MGHDK, SYGVNS. For the CDR3, the DNA is TGTGCCAGCAGTGCCCTATACAATGAGCAGTTCTTC. Amino acids: CASSALYNEQFF.

This chain links TRBV7-6 with TRBJ2-7; 13 bases map to TRBD2. The J segment lost 3 bases and the V segment lost 3 bases, leaving 5 bases of the junction unmatched. CDR3 length: 16 residues. CDR1 and CDR2 (germline): SGHVS, FNYEAQ. The CDR3 reads CASSLETSGRYYEQYF. The CDR3 region has the DNA TGTGCCAGCAGCTTGGAGACTAGCGGGAGGTACTACGAGCAGTACTTC.

CDR3 protein: CASSITRALQGSGELFF. CDR3 nucleotide sequence: TGTGCCAGCAGCATCACCCGGGCTCTTCAGGGGTCCGGGGAGCTGTTTTTT. The rearrangement joins TRBV7-9 to TRBJ2-2; a possible D gene is TRBD1 (6 bases). V lost 5 bases, J lost 6 bases, and 22 bases lay in between. The CDR3 loop spans 17 amino acids. Germline lookup yields CDR1 SEHNR and CDR2 FQNEAQ (reference sequence).

The chain combines TRBV27 with TRBJ2-1, with D possibly being TRBD1 (6 bases). Trimming left V 0 bases short and J 12 bases short, with 15 bases between. The CDR3 runs to 14 residues. Germline assignment: CDR1 MNHEY and CDR2 SMNVEV (reference sequence). Here the CDR3 DNA reads TGTGCCAGCAGTTTATCGAGGGGGAAGGAGGCGCAGTTCTTC. Encoded protein: CASSLSRGKEAQFF.

V usage is TRBV5-1 and J usage is TRBJ1-1, with 7 positions matching TRBD1. The CDR3 spans 13 residues. CDR1 and CDR2 from the germline V gene are SGHRS and YFSETQ. V was clipped by 4 bases and J by 7 bases; unmatched bases: 7. Written as DNA, the CDR3 is TGCGCCAGCAGCCCTACAGGGGCGAATGAAGCTTTCTTT. Residues: CASSPTGANEAFF.

The rearrangement joins TRBV25-1 to TRBJ2-3; D is undetermined. Trimming shortened V by 3 bases and J by 4 bases, and 8 bases separated the two germline ends. Germline values: CDR1 MGHDK, CDR2 SYGVNS. CDR3 length: 13 amino acids. DNA of the CDR3: TGTGCCAGCAGTGACCTCCCCTCAGATACGCAGTATTTT. Protein sequence: CASSDLPSDTQYF.

This clone was counted a few times. The rearrangement links TRBV4-2 to TRBJ2-7, with 7 bases matching TRBD2. Germline V CDR1 and CDR2: LGHNA, YNFKEQ. This CDR3 has 17 residues. V was clipped by 0 bases and J by 7 bases; unmatched bases: 15. The CDR3 protein is CASSQDAKSGIRGEQYF. CDR3 bases: TGTGCCAGCAGCCAAGATGCCAAAAGCGGGATCCGGGGGGAGCAGTACTTC.